These 2 T cell receptor beta chains were all obtained from the same sample, sequenced in a study of blood T cell repertoires in COVID-19. Assay used: immunoSEQ multiplex PCR; TCRdb lists only in-frame clones, some missing. This table holds hundreds of thousands of clones, around nine tenths found once. Sequenced sample: PBMCs or T cells enriched from blood (not recorded which). These receptors came from a woman between 35 and 50 years old who had recovered from COVID-19.

V and J are TRBV24-1 and TRBJ2-5; 8 nucleotides match TRBD2. Germline values: CDR1 KGHDR, CDR2 SFDVKD. CDR3 length: 17 residues. J was trimmed by 0 bases and V by 3 bases; bases with no gene match: 8. CDR3 protein: CATSDSGVAGYQETQYF. The CDR3 region has the DNA TGTGCCACCAGTGATAGTGGTGTAGCGGGGTACCAAGAGACCCAGTACTTC.

Many counts were recorded for this clone. This chain joins TRBV27 and TRBJ1-4; D not resolved. The V end lost 1 base, the J end lost 7 bases, and 4 bases lay between the germline ends. Germline assignment: CDR1 MNHEY and CDR2 SMNVEV (reference sequence). The CDR3 consists of 12 residues. CDR3 sequence reads: CASSLYGEKLFF. The CDR3 bases are TGTGCCAGCAGTTTATACGGTGAAAAACTGTTTTTT.